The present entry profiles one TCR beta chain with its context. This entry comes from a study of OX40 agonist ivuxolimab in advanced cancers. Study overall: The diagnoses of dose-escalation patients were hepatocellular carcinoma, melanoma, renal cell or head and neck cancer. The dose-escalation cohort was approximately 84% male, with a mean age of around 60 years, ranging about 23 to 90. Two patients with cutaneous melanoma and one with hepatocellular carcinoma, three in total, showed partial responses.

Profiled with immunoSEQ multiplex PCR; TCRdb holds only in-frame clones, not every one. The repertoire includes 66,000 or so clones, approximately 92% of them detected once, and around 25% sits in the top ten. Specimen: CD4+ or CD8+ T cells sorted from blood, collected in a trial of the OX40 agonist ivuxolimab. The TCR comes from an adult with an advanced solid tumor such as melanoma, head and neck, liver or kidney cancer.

The CDR3 spells CASSHLTGSPEAFF. CDR3 in DNA: TGCGCCAGCAGCCACCTGACAGGGAGCCCTGAAGCTTTCTTT. The chain is built from TRBV4-3 and TRBJ1-1; TRBD1 agrees at 7 bases. This CDR3 has 14 residues. V gave up 3 bases and J gave up 6 bases; unmatched junction bases: 7. CDR1 and CDR2 (germline): LGHNA, YSLEER.